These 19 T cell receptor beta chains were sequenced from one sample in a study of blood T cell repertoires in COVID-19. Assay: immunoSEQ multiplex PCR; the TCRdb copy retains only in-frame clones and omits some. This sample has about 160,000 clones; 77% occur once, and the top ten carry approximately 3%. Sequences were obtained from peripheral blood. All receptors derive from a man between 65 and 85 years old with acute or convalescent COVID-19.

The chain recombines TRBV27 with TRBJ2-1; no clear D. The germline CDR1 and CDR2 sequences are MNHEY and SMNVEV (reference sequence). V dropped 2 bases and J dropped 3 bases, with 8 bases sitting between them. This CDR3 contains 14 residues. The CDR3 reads CASSLSNFYNEQFF. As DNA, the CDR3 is TGTGCCAGCAGTTTAAGTAACTTCTACAATGAGCAGTTCTTC.

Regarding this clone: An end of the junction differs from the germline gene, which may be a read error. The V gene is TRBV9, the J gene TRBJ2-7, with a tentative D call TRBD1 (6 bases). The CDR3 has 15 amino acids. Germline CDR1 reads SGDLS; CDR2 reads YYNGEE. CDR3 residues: CASSVGFDRQAGAHF. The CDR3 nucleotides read TGTGCCAGCAGCGTGGGATTTGACAGGCAGGCAGGGGCCCACTTC.

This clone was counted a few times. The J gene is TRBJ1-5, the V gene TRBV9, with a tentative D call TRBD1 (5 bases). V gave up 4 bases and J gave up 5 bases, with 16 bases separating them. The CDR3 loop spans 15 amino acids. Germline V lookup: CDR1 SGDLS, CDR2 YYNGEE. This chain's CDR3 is CASSLRGGEDQPQHF. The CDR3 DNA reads TGTGCCAGCAGCCTCCGAGGAGGGGAGGATCAGCCCCAGCATTTT. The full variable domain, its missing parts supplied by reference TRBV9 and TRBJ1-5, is DSGVTQTPKHLITATGQRVTLRCSPRSGDLSVYWYQQSLDQGLQFLIQYYNGEERAKGNILERFSAQQFPDLHSELNLSSLELGDSALYFCASSLRGGEDQPQHFGDGTRLSIL.

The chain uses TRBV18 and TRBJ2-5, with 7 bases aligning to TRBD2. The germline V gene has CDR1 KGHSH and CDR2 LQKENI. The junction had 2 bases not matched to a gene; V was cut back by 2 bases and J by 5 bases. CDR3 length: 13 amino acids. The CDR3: CASSPAGEETQYF. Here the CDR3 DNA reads TGTGCCAGCTCACCAGCGGGAGAGGAGACCCAGTACTTC.

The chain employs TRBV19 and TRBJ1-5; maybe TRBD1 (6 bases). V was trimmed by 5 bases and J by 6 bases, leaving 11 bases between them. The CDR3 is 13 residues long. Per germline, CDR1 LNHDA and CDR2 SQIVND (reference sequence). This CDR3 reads CASSEGVAQPQHF. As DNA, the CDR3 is TGTGCCAGTAGTGAGGGGGTCGCTCAGCCCCAGCATTTT.

The CDR3 DNA follows: TGTGCCAGCAGCCAAGACCCCTACACGGGAGAGGGGGAGACCCAGTACTTC. The encoded protein is CASSQDPYTGEGETQYF. The rearrangement uses TRBV3-1 (or the pseudogene TRBV3-2) and TRBJ2-5; D possibly corresponds to TRBD2 (6 bases). Trimming cost V 0 bases and J 5 bases, with 19 bases left between them. The CDR3 runs to 17 residues. Per the germline V gene, CDR1 is LGHDT and CDR2 is YNNKEL (reference sequence).

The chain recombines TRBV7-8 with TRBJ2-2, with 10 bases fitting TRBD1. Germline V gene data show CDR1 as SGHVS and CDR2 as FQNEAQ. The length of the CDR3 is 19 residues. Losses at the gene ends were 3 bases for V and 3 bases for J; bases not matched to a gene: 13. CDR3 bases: TGTGCCAGCAGCTTTCGGGCCCGGATAGGGACAGGGGACACCGGGGAGCTGTTTTTT. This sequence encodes CASSFRARIGTGDTGELFF. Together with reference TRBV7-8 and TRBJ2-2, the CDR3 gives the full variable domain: GAGVSQSPRYKVAKRGQDVALRCDPISGHVSLFWYQQALGQGPEFLTYFQNEAQLDKSGLPSDRFFAERPEGSVSTLKIQRTQQEDSAVYLCASSFRARIGTGDTGELFFGEGSRLTVL.

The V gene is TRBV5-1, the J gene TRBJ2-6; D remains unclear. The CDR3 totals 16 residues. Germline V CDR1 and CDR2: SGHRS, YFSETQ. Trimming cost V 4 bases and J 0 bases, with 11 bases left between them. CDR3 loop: CASSTFTDSGANVLTF. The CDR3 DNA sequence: TGCGCCAGCAGCACATTTACAGACTCTGGGGCCAACGTCCTGACTTTC. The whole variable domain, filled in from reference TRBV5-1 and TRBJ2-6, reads KAGVTQTPRYLIKTRGQQVTLSCSPISGHRSVSWYQQTPGQGLQFLFEYFSETQRNKGNFPGRFSGRQFSNSRSEMNVSTLELGDSALYLCASSTFTDSGANVLTFGAGSRLTVL.

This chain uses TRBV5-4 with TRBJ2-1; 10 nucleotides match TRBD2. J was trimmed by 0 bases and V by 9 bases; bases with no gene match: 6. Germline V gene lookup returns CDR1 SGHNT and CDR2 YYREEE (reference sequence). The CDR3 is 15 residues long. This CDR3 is CAISSGGRSYNEQFF. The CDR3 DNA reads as TGTGCCATTTCTAGCGGGGGCCGCTCCTACAATGAGCAGTTCTTC.

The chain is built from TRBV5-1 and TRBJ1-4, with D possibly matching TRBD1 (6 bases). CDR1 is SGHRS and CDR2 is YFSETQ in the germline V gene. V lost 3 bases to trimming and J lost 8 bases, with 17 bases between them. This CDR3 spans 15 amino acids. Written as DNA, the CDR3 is TGCGCCAGCAGCTCGGACGGTGCGGGGGGCGAAAAACTGTTTTTT. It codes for CASSSDGAGGEKLFF.

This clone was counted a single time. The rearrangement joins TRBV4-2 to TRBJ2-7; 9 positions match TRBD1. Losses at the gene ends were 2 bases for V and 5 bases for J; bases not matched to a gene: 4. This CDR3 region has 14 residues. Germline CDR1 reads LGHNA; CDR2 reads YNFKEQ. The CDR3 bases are TGTGCCAGCAGCCAAAGCGGACAGGGGAACGAGCAGTACTTC. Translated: CASSQSGQGNEQYF.

The CDR3 nucleotides read TGTGCCAGCAGTCCGGCGGGGAATCAGCCCCAGCATTTT. Residues: CASSPAGNQPQHF. This chain connects TRBV5-8 to TRBJ1-5; D uncertain. CDR1 and CDR2 from the germline V gene are SGHTS and YDEGEE. This CDR3 comprises 13 residues. V was cut by 5 bases and J by 4 bases, with 10 bases left in between.

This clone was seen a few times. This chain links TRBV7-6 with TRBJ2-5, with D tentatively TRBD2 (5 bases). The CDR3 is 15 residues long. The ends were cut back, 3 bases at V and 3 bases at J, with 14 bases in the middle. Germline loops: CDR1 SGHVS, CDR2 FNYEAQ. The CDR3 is CASSFDGRGKETQYF. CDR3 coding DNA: TGTGCCAGCAGCTTTGATGGCCGGGGAAAAGAGACCCAGTACTTC.

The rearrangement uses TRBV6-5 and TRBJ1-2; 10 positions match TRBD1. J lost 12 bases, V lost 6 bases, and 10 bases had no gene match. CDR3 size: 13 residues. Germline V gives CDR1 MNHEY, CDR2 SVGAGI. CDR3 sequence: CASRKTGQGSHTF. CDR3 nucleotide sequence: TGTGCCAGCAGAAAAACGGGACAGGGGTCGCACACCTTC.

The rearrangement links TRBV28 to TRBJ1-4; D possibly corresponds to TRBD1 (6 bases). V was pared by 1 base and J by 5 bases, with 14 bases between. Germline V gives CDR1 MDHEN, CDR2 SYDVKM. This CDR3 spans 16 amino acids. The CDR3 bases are TGTGCCAGCAGTTTATTAACGACAGGAGAAAATGAAAAACTGTTTTTT. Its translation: CASSLLTTGENEKLFF.

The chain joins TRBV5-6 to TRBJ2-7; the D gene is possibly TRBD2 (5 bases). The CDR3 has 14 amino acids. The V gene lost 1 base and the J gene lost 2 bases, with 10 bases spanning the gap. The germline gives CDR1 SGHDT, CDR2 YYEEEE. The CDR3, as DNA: TGTGCCAGCAGCTTGAGCGGAAACACCTACGAGCAGTACTTC. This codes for CASSLSGNTYEQYF.

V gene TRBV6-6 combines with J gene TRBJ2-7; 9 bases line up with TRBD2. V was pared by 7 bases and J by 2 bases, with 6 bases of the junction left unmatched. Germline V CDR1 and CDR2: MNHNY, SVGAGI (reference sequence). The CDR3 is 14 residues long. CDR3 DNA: TGTGCCAGCACCGTAGCGGGAGAGACCTACGAGCAGTACTTC. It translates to CASTVAGETYEQYF.

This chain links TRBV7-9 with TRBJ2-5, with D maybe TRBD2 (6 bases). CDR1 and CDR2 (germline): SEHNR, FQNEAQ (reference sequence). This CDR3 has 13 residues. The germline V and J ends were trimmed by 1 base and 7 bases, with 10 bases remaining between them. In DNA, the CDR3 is TGTGCCAGCAGCTTAGGGCTGGGGGGGACCCAGTACTTC. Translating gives CASSLGLGGTQYF. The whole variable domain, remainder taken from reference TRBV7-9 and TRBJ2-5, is DTGVSQNPRHKITKRGQNVTFRCDPISEHNRLYWYRQTLGQGPEFLTYFQNEAQLEKSRLLSDRFSAERPKGSFSTLEIQRTEQGDSAMYLCASSLGLGGTQYFGPGTRLLVL.

As DNA, the CDR3 is TGTGCCAGCAGCGTAGTAGCGGGAGGGCCCGAGCAGTACTTC. It codes for CASSVVAGGPEQYF. The chain carries TRBV9 and TRBJ2-7; 11 nucleotides agree with TRBD2. V shed 0 bases and J 6 bases; nucleotides not matched to a gene: 2. Germline loops: CDR1 SGDLS, CDR2 YYNGEE. This CDR3 contains 14 residues.